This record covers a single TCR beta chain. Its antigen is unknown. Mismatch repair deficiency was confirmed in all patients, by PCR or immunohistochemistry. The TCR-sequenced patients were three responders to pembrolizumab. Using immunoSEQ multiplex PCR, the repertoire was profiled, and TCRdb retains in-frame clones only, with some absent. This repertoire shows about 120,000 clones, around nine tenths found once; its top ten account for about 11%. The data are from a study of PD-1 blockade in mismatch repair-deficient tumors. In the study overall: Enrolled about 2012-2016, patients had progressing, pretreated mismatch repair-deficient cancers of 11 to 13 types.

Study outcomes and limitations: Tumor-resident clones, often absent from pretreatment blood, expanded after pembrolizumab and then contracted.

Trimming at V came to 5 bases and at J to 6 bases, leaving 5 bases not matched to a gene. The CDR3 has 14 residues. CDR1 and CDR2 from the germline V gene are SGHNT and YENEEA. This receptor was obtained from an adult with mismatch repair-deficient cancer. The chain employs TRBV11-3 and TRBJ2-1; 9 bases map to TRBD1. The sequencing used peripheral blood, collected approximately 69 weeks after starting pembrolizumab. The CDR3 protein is CASSLRQGGNEQFF. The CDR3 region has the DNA TGTGCCAGCAGCCTTCGACAGGGGGGCAATGAGCAGTTCTTC. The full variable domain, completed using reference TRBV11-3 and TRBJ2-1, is EAGVVQSPRYKIIEKKQPVAFWCNPISGHNTLYWYLQNLGQGPELLIRYENEEAVDDSQLPKDRFSAERLKGVDSTLKIQPAELGDSAVYLCASSLRQGGNEQFFGPGTRLTVL.